The T cell receptor (beta chain) described here comes from a study of early T cells in non-severe SARS-CoV-2 infection. This clonotype was recorded at least ten times. The V end was cut by 5 bases, the J end by 6 bases, with 10 bases between. The germline gives CDR1 KGHSH, CDR2 LQKENI. The CDR3 spans 12 residues. Researchers tagged individual cDNA molecules with unique molecular identifiers. TCRdb reprocessed the 5' RACE reads via MiXCR and lists one record per CDR3 protein. This repertoire shows 55,000 to 75,000 distinct CDR3 sequences, 12% found once; its top ten account for about 3.9%. This chain links TRBV18 with TRBJ1-1; TRBD1 is a possible D gene (6 bases). This TCR was sampled from an adult who was a healthcare worker with PCR-confirmed SARS-CoV-2 infection or an uninfected control (not recorded which). Sequenced: whole blood. This chain's CDR3 is CASSVQGSEAFF. The CDR3 DNA sequence: TGTGCCAGCTCAGTACAGGGATCTGAAGCTTTCTTT.